This TCR beta chain was recorded in a study of blood T cell repertoires in COVID-19. Study-wide context: The samples span acute and convalescent COVID-19 from the United States, Italy and Spain. T cells, B-cell-depleted T cells, or PBMCs provided the cDNA or gDNA that served as material.

Original handling: Reference gene primer amplification gave nucleated cell count estimates. Assay used: immunoSEQ multiplex PCR; TCRdb lists only in-frame clones, some missing. Clone size and V and J calls were adopted from that table, with D and trimming inferred from the DNA. The table records approximately 290,000 clones, 87% of them present only once. Germline-derived CDR1 and CDR2 are PRHDT and FYEKMQ (reference sequence). The CDR3 contains 11 residues. V lost 5 bases, J lost 2 bases, and 3 bases lay in between. V usage is TRBV13 and J usage is TRBJ2-5; D ambiguous. The clonotype originates from a man younger than 35 with active or convalescent COVID-19. Sequencing input: peripheral blood. In DNA, the CDR3 is TGTGCCAGCAGCCAACAAGAGACCCAGTACTTC. It codes for CASSQQETQYF.